Each of the 4 T cell receptor beta chains below was sequenced from the same sample in a study of monozygotic twins with inflammatory bowel disease. TCRdb re-called the 5' RACE reads and shows each CDR3 protein once, DNA omitted. This sample lists roughly 200,000 distinct CDR3 sequences; its ten largest clones have around 7.6%. Sequences were obtained from blood. The receptors come from a human donor with ulcerative colitis or Crohn's disease, or a healthy co-twin of an affected twin (not recorded which).

The gene calls are TRBV18 and TRBJ1-5. The CDR3 consists of 14 residues. The V gene's germline CDR1 is KGHSH and CDR2 LQKENI. Here the CDR3 reads CASSREKVNQPQHF. The variable domain in full, completed from reference TRBV18 and TRBJ1-5, reads NAGVMQNPRHLVRRRGQEARLRCSPMKGHSHVYWYRQLPEEGLKFMVYLQKENIIDESGMPKERFSAEFPKEGPSILRIQQVVRGDSAAYFCASSREKVNQPQHFGDGTRLSIL.

V and J are TRBV20-1 and TRBJ2-3; the D call of TRBD1 rests on TCRdb alone, since no DNA is present to check it. CDR1 and CDR2 (germline): DFQATT, SNEGSKA (reference sequence). The CDR3 totals 16 residues. CDR3 region: CSARERGQASTDTQYF.

This chain joins TRBV5-1 and TRBJ2-7. This CDR3 has 13 amino acids. Germline V lookup: CDR1 SGHRS, CDR2 YFSETQ. CDR3 residues: CASSLGDYYEQYF.

The chain employs TRBV7-2 and TRBJ2-1; checking the TCRdb D call of TRBD1 is not possible without DNA. Germline V lookup: CDR1 SGHTA, CDR2 FQGNSA. The CDR3 sequence is 15 residues long. This CDR3 is CASSTWTGGYNEQFF.